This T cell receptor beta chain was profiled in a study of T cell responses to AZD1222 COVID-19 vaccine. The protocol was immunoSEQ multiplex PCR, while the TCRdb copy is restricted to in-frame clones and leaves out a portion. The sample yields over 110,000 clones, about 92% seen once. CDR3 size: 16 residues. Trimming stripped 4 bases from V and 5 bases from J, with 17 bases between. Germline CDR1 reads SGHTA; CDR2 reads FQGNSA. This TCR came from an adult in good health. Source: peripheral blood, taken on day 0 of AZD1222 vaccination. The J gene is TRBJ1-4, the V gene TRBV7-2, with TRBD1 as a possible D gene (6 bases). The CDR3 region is CASSSYPGQFNEKLFF. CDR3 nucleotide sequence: TGTGCCAGCAGCTCTTACCCCGGACAGTTCAATGAAAAACTGTTTTTT. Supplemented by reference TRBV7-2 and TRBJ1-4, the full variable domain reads GAGVSQSPSNKVTEKGKDVELRCDPISGHTALYWYRQSLGQGLEFLIYFQGNSAPDKSGLPSDRFSAERTGGSVSTLTIQRTQQEDSAVYLCASSSYPGQFNEKLFFGSGTQLSVL.